Each of the 15 T cell receptor beta chains below was sequenced from the same sample in a study of Ad26.COV2.S vaccination and SARS-CoV-2 variants. Method: immunoSEQ multiplex PCR; TCRdb's copy keeps in-frame clones and lacks some. The data hold 120,000 to 150,000 clones, with roughly 90% observed a single time. The source material was peripheral blood, sampled after recovery from COVID-19. These receptors were obtained from a human donor who had recovered from COVID-19.

This clone was observed once. The J gene is TRBJ2-6, the V gene TRBV30, with TRBD1 matching over 7 bases. Per germline, CDR1 GTSNPN and CDR2 SVGIG (reference sequence). The CDR3 consists of 13 residues. Unmatched junction bases numbered 3, after V lost 8 bases and J lost 2 bases. The CDR3 reads CAVTGAGANVLTF. The CDR3 DNA is TGTGCCGTAACAGGGGCTGGGGCCAACGTCCTGACTTTC.

V is TRBV4-3 and J is TRBJ1-4, with 8 bases lining up with TRBD1. Germline CDR1 and CDR2: LGHNA and YSLEER. CDR3 size: 14 residues. After removal of 3 bases from V and 7 bases from J, the junction contained 4 bases not matched to a gene. The CDR3 DNA is TGCGCCAGCAGCCAGAACAGGGGGGGTGAAAAACTGTTTTTT. It codes for CASSQNRGGEKLFF.

The chain uses TRBV11-2 and TRBJ2-7, with 7 bases aligning to TRBD2. Germline lookup yields CDR1 SGHAT and CDR2 FQNNGV. With V trimmed by 5 bases and J by 3 bases, 7 bases remained unmatched. This CDR3 spans 14 amino acids. CDR3 DNA: TGTGCCAGCAGCCTACGGGGGGTAGGCTACGAGCAGTACTTC. It translates to CASSLRGVGYEQYF.

The chain links TRBV5-1 to TRBJ2-7; D unresolved. The CDR3 extends over 14 amino acids. Per germline, CDR1 SGHRS and CDR2 YFSETQ. The V and J ends lost 4 bases and 3 bases respectively, with 14 bases between them. The CDR3 nucleotides are TGCGCCAGCAGCACATCGGTGGATCACTACGAGCAGTACTTC. This encodes CASSTSVDHYEQYF.

The V call is TRBV18, the J call TRBJ1-1; 10 positions agree with TRBD1. Germline-derived CDR1 and CDR2 are KGHSH and LQKENI. The J segment lost 4 bases and the V segment lost 3 bases, leaving 8 bases of the junction unmatched. The CDR3 is 16 amino acids. CDR3 sequence reads: CASSPGAWTGGTEAFF. The CDR3 DNA reads TGTGCCAGCTCACCCGGAGCATGGACAGGGGGCACTGAAGCTTTCTTT.

V usage is TRBV6-2 or TRBV6-3 and J usage is TRBJ1-6; no reliable D call. The germline CDR1 and CDR2 sequences are MNHEY and SVGEGT. V lost 0 bases to trimming and J lost 4 bases, with 16 bases between them. The CDR3 is 18 residues long. As DNA, the CDR3 is TGTGCCAGCAGTTACTCGACCAAGGTGAAGAATTATAATTCACCCCTCCACTTT. Residues: CASSYSTKVKNYNSPLHF.

Of note for this clone: One junction end disagrees with the germline gene, perhaps due to a read error. This rearrangement joins TRBV9 to TRBJ1-5; 7 nucleotides match TRBD1. Germline V gene data show CDR1 as SGDLS and CDR2 as YYNGEE. This CDR3 contains 15 residues. This CDR3 reads CASSVRGQSNEPQHF. CDR3 DNA sequence: TGTGCCAGCAGCGTAAGGGGACAGTCCAATGAGCCCCAGCATTTT.

The chain couples TRBV6-6 to TRBJ1-1; D remains unclear. CDR1 MNHNY and CDR2 SVGAGI come from the germline V gene (reference sequence). This CDR3 comprises 14 residues. Trimming shortened V by 5 bases and J by 7 bases, and 17 bases separated the two germline ends. The chain's CDR3 is CASSAEGRSGEAFF. In nucleotides, the CDR3 is TGTGCCAGCAGTGCCGAAGGACGGTCCGGTGAAGCTTTCTTT.

This clone was recorded a few times. The J gene is TRBJ2-7, the V gene TRBV6-2 or TRBV6-3; no definite D call. The CDR3 sequence is 13 residues long. Trimming removed 4 bases from V and 2 bases from J, with 9 bases in between. Germline CDR1 reads MNHEY; CDR2 reads SVGEGT. The DNA of the CDR3 is TGTGCCAGCAGTTTGTCAGGAACCTACGAGCAGTACTTC. It is translated as CASSLSGTYEQYF.

The V call is TRBV7-2, the J call TRBJ2-5, with TRBD1 matching 9 bases. The V segment lost 5 bases and the J segment 5 bases; nucleotides outside the gene matches: 9. Looked up from germline, CDR1 is SGHTA and CDR2 is FQGNSA. CDR3 length equals 15 residues. The CDR3 loop reads CASSQSRTGAETQYF. CDR3 in DNA: TGTGCCAGCAGCCAATCCCGGACAGGGGCGGAGACCCAGTACTTC.

The rearrangement links TRBV7-9 to TRBJ1-2; D gene unclear. Trimming left V 7 bases short and J 5 bases short, with 20 bases between. The CDR3 is made up of 15 amino acids. Per the germline V gene, CDR1 is SEHNR and CDR2 is FQNEAQ (reference sequence). The CDR3 region is CASTRPEEKQYGYTF. CDR3 DNA sequence: TGTGCCAGCACCCGGCCTGAGGAGAAACAGTATGGCTACACCTTC.

The chain couples TRBV28 to TRBJ1-4; 8 bases are a match to TRBD1. Germline trimming cut 6 bases from V and 7 bases from J; bases unmatched to any gene: 7. The CDR3 runs 14 residues. CDR1 MDHEN and CDR2 SYDVKM come from the germline V gene. The CDR3: CASRPGTGGEKLFF. CDR3 nucleotide sequence: TGTGCCAGCAGGCCCGGGACAGGTGGTGAAAAACTGTTTTTT.

J is TRBJ2-1 and V is TRBV30, with D possibly called TRBD1 or TRBD2 (5 bases each). The V gene lost 1 base and the J gene lost 4 bases, with 17 bases spanning the gap. Germline V CDR1 and CDR2: GTSNPN, SVGIG (reference sequence). This CDR3 has 16 residues. CDR3 coding DNA: TGTGCCTGGAGTGCCGGGACGTCGGGAAGATACAATGAGCAGTTCTTC. Its translation: CAWSAGTSGRYNEQFF.

The V gene is TRBV6-5, the J gene TRBJ1-2; D perhaps matches TRBD1 (6 bases). V was shortened by 7 bases and J by 7 bases, with 10 bases between the two germline ends. Germline V lookup: CDR1 MNHEY, CDR2 SVGAGI. The CDR3 extends over 11 amino acids. The CDR3 is CASIGGFGYTF. The CDR3 DNA is TGTGCCAGCATCGGGGGCTTTGGCTACACCTTC.

This rearrangement joins TRBV7-9 to TRBJ1-2; D gene unclear. Trimming stripped 2 bases from V and 7 bases from J, with 14 bases between. The length of the CDR3 is 14 residues. The V gene's germline CDR1 is SEHNR and CDR2 FQNEAQ (reference sequence). The CDR3 sequence is CASSLSGSSSGYTF. The CDR3, as DNA: TGTGCCAGCAGCTTATCGGGCAGCTCTTCTGGCTACACCTTC. Full variable domain (outside the CDR3, taken from reference TRBV7-9 and TRBJ1-2): DTGVSQNPRHKITKRGQNVTFRCDPISEHNRLYWYRQTLGQGPEFLTYFQNEAQLEKSRLLSDRFSAERPKGSFSTLEIQRTEQGDSAMYLCASSLSGSSSGYTFGSGTRLTVV.